These 21 T cell receptor beta chains were sequenced from one sample in a study of beta chain features in type 1 diabetes. TCRB transcripts that were expressed got sequenced, as all of the isolated RNA had been reverse transcribed. Generated by immunoSEQ multiplex PCR, the TCRdb table keeps only in-frame clones and is missing some. Here the sample spans some 150,000 clones, 10% being singletons. The sample comprised naive CD4+ T cells from blood. The origin of the receptors is a man between 18 and 35 years old in good health.

The chain uses TRBV7-3 and TRBJ2-5; 8 bases match TRBD1. The J call may be wrong; the DNA end is better matched by TRBJ2-7. Germline CDR1 reads SGHTA; CDR2 reads FQGTGA. This CDR3 has 14 amino acids. The CDR3 DNA sequence: TGTGCCAGCAGCCCACGACAGGGGTCCTACGAGCAGTACTTC. This gives the protein CASSPRQGSYEQYF.

The rearrangement joins TRBV9 to TRBJ2-3; unclear D gene. In germline, CDR1 is SGDLS, CDR2 YYNGEE. This CDR3 spans 14 amino acids. Trimming removed 4 bases at V and 10 bases at J, with 19 bases between. CDR3 in amino acids: CASSLDRVGPAQYF. The DNA of the CDR3 is TGTGCCAGCAGCCTAGATCGCGTCGGTCCTGCGCAGTATTTT.

This clone was counted many times. The V gene is TRBV7-2, the J gene TRBJ2-3; tentative D call: TRBD2 (5 bases). Germline CDR1 is SGHTA and CDR2 is FQGNSA. V was clipped by 6 bases and J by 6 bases, with 13 bases between them. The CDR3 runs to 13 residues. The CDR3 DNA reads as TGTGCCAGCAGGAGACCCACGGGGGATACGCAGTATTTT. This sequence encodes CASRRPTGDTQYF. Using reference TRBV7-2 and TRBJ2-3 for the parts outside the CDR3, the full variable domain is GAGVSQSPSNKVTEKGKDVELRCDPISGHTALYWYRQSLGQGLEFLIYFQGNSAPDKSGLPSDRFSAERTGGSVSTLTIQRTQQEDSAVYLCASRRPTGDTQYFGPGTRLTVL.

This clone was detected a few times. The rearrangement links TRBV7-8 to TRBJ2-7, with D possibly TRBD1 on 5 matching bases. The CDR3 is 13 amino acids. Trimming took off 4 bases at V and 4 bases at J, with 11 bases between the two ends. In germline, CDR1 is SGHVS, CDR2 FQNEAQ. CDR3 coding DNA: TGTGCCAGCAGCTGGGGCAGGGCGTACGAGCAGTACTTC. This sequence encodes CASSWGRAYEQYF.

This clone was picked up a small number of times. This chain links TRBV19 with TRBJ2-2, with TRBD2 identical over 9 bases. Germline V lookup: CDR1 LNHDA, CDR2 SQIVND (reference sequence). V trimming: 6 bases; J trimming: 2 bases; junction bases outside the gene matches: 7. This CDR3 comprises 16 residues. The CDR3 nucleotides read TGTGCCAGTAGCCAGACTAGCGGAATAAACACCGGGGAGCTGTTTTTT. Its protein product is CASSQTSGINTGELFF.

This clone was counted only a few times. The rearrangement joins TRBV7-3 to TRBJ1-2; the match to TRBD1 covers 7 bases. CDR1 is SGHTA and CDR2 is FQGTGA in the germline V gene. The CDR3 is made up of 15 amino acids. V lost 5 bases, J lost 2 bases, and 8 bases stayed unmatched. The CDR3 region has the DNA TGTGCCAGCAGCCTGCAACCGGGACAGAACTATGGCTACACCTTC. Its translation is CASSLQPGQNYGYTF.

V and J are TRBV2 and TRBJ2-7; 7 bases are a match to TRBD1. The CDR3 is 16 amino acids. The trim removed 2 bases at V and 1 base at J, leaving 8 bases unmatched. Germline V gene data show CDR1 as SNHLY and CDR2 as FYNNEI. This CDR3 is CASSEFEGAGSYEQYF. DNA for the CDR3: TGTGCCAGCAGTGAATTCGAGGGGGCCGGATCCTACGAGCAGTACTTC.

The DNA of the CDR3 is TGTGCCAGCAGCTTAGAATTAACTAGCGGGGTGGCGACTGAGCAGTTCTTC. Translation: CASSLELTSGVATEQFF. This chain links TRBV7-8 with TRBJ2-1; TRBD2 matches 10 bases. The CDR3 covers 17 residues. Germline V gives CDR1 SGHVS, CDR2 FQNEAQ. The J segment lost 9 bases and the V segment lost 1 base, leaving 12 bases of the junction unmatched.

This clone was found many times. The rearrangement joins TRBV9 to TRBJ2-1, with D possibly TRBD2 on 6 matching bases. This CDR3 is built from 14 residues. Trimming pared 3 bases from V and 14 bases from J, leaving 21 bases between. The germline gives CDR1 SGDLS, CDR2 YYNGEE. This chain's CDR3 is CASSAEPLASREFF. Here the CDR3 DNA reads TGTGCCAGCAGCGCCGAGCCCCTAGCGTCCAGGGAGTTCTTC. Based on the CDR3 plus reference TRBV9 and TRBJ2-1, the full variable domain is DSGVTQTPKHLITATGQRVTLRCSPRSGDLSVYWYQQSLDQGLQFLIQYYNGEERAKGNILERFSAQQFPDLHSELNLSSLELGDSALYFCASSAEPLASREFFGPGTRLTVL.

V gene TRBV4-2 combines with J gene TRBJ2-5, with 16 bases matching TRBD2. V lost 4 bases, J lost 2 bases, and 1 base stayed unmatched. The CDR3 is 16 amino acids. Germline lookup yields CDR1 LGHNA and CDR2 YNFKEQ. The CDR3 loop reads CASSLGLAGGQETQYF. In nucleotides, the CDR3 is TGTGCCAGCAGCCTGGGACTAGCGGGGGGGCAAGAGACCCAGTACTTC.

The chain couples TRBV6-5 to TRBJ2-6; D may be TRBD1 (5 bases). Germline loops: CDR1 MNHEY, CDR2 SVGAGI. V was trimmed by 7 bases and J by 4 bases, leaving 14 bases between them. The CDR3 sequence is 15 residues long. The DNA for the CDR3 is TGTGCCAGCACCAAAGGGGATGCGGGGGCCAACGTCCTGACTTTC. Protein product: CASTKGDAGANVLTF.

This sequence joins TRBV6-1 and TRBJ2-5, with 7 bases lining up with TRBD2. The CDR3 runs to 16 residues. Germline assignment: CDR1 MNHNS and CDR2 SASEGT. J lost 4 bases, V lost 4 bases, and 12 bases had no gene match. The CDR3: CASSVSSLTGGETQYF. The CDR3 DNA sequence: TGTGCCAGCAGTGTAAGCTCCCTCACGGGGGGAGAGACCCAGTACTTC.

This chain connects TRBV7-3 to TRBJ2-1; 9 bases match TRBD2. The CDR3 is 17 amino acids. CDR1 is SGHTA, CDR2 FQGTGA, per germline. The junction had 14 bases not matched to a gene; V was cut back by 5 bases and J by 6 bases. This chain's CDR3 is CASSPRQASGESNEQFF. CDR3 sequence (DNA): TGTGCCAGCAGCCCGCGTCAGGCTAGCGGGGAGAGCAATGAGCAGTTCTTC.

This clone was counted a few times. The chain is built from TRBV28 and TRBJ2-1, with D possibly being TRBD2 (6 bases). V was shortened by 1 base and J by 6 bases, with 13 bases between the two germline ends. Germline CDR1 and CDR2: MDHEN and SYDVKM. The CDR3 sequence is 15 residues long. CDR3 amino acids: CASSLLRTTSNEQFF. The CDR3 nucleotides read TGTGCCAGCAGTTTATTAAGGACTACTTCCAATGAGCAGTTCTTC.

The V call is TRBV19, the J call TRBJ1-6, with TRBD1 matching over 11 bases. The CDR3 contains 15 residues. Per germline, CDR1 LNHDA and CDR2 SQIVND (reference sequence). With 5 bases clipped from V and 7 bases from J, the junction kept 4 bases outside the gene matches. The CDR3 reads CASSFGTGGNSPLHF. As DNA, the CDR3 is TGTGCCAGTAGTTTCGGGACAGGGGGAAATTCACCCCTCCACTTT.

V and J are TRBV5-1 and TRBJ2-1; 10 nucleotides match TRBD2. V trimming: 4 bases; J trimming: 6 bases; junction bases outside the gene matches: 7. The CDR3 has 15 amino acids. Germline CDR1 is SGHRS and CDR2 is YFSETQ. CDR3 residues: CASSPLAGEVNEQFF. The CDR3 DNA reads as TGCGCCAGCAGCCCCCTAGCGGGAGAAGTCAATGAGCAGTTCTTC.

This clone was detected a few times. The rearrangement links TRBV7-9 to TRBJ2-5; the D gene is possibly TRBD1 (6 bases). CDR1 and CDR2 (germline): SEHNR, FQNEAQ (reference sequence). This CDR3 has 15 residues. The V end lost 5 bases, the J end lost 4 bases, and 17 bases lay between the germline ends. The CDR3 bases are TGTGCCAGCAGCCCCACAGGGTTCCAGGGAGAGACCCAGTACTTC. This encodes CASSPTGFQGETQYF.

This clone was counted only a few times. The chain carries TRBV18 and TRBJ2-2; possibly TRBD2 for D (6 bases). The CDR3 contains 14 residues. Germline loops: CDR1 KGHSH, CDR2 LQKENI. V was clipped by 4 bases and J by 7 bases, with 13 bases between them. CDR3: CASSLGTFGGELFF. For the CDR3, the DNA is TGTGCCAGCTCACTCGGGACTTTTGGCGGGGAGCTGTTTTTT.

This clone was observed a few times. J is TRBJ1-6 and V is TRBV7-9, with D hard to call. CDR1 and CDR2 (germline): SEHNR, FQNEAQ (reference sequence). Trimming stripped 0 bases from V and 10 bases from J, with 16 bases between. This CDR3 is built from 16 residues. Written as DNA, the CDR3 is TGTGCCAGCAGCTTAGCCGTACAATTACTACCATCACCCCTCCACTTT. Amino acid sequence: CASSLAVQLLPSPLHF.

In its sample, this clone was seen a few times. The chain uses TRBV5-1 and TRBJ2-2; TRBD1 is a possible D gene (6 bases). Trimming took off 6 bases at V and 1 base at J, with 7 bases between the two ends. CDR1 SGHRS and CDR2 YFSETQ come from the germline V gene. There are 13 residues in the CDR3. The CDR3 is CASTRGNTGELFF. The CDR3 DNA reads TGCGCCAGCACCAGGGGGAACACCGGGGAGCTGTTTTTT.

This clone was seen more than once but under ten times. The chain employs TRBV7-9 and TRBJ2-2, with TRBD2 matching over 9 bases. After removal of 7 bases from V and 4 bases from J, the junction contained 19 bases not matched to a gene. This CDR3 spans 19 amino acids. Germline lookup yields CDR1 SEHNR and CDR2 FQNEAQ (reference sequence). The CDR3 nucleotides read TGTGCCAGCATCAACTCGTTCCTGGCGGGGGGGCCCTCCACCGGGGAGCTGTTTTTT. Translating it yields CASINSFLAGGPSTGELFF. Drawing the rest from reference TRBV7-9 and TRBJ2-2, the complete variable domain is DTGVSQNPRHKITKRGQNVTFRCDPISEHNRLYWYRQTLGQGPEFLTYFQNEAQLEKSRLLSDRFSAERPKGSFSTLEIQRTEQGDSAMYLCASINSFLAGGPSTGELFFGEGSRLTVL.